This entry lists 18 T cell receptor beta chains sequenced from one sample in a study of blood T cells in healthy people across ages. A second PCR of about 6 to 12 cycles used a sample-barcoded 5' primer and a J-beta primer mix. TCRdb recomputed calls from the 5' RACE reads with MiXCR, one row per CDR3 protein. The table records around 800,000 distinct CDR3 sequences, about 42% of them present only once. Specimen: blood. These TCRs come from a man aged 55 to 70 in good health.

CDR3 loop: CASSPRTGPSGELFF. The DNA for the CDR3 is TGTGCCAGCAGTCCTAGGACAGGGCCATCCGGGGAGCTGTTTTTT. The rearrangement links TRBV12-3 or TRBV12-4 to TRBJ2-2; 8 bases are shared with TRBD1. Trimming took 5 bases from V and 6 from J; bases not matched to a gene: 8. This CDR3 contains 15 residues.

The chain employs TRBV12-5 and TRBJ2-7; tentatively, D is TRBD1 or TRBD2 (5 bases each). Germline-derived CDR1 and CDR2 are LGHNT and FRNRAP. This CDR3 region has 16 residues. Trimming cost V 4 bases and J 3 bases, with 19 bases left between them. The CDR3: CASGSSTGQADYEQYF. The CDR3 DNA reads TGTGCTAGTGGTTCCTCCACGGGGCAGGCGGACTACGAGCAGTACTTC.

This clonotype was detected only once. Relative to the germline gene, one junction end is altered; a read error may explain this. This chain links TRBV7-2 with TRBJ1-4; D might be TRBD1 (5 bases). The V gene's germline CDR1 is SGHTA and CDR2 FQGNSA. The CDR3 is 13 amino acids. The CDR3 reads CASSPRTGEKQFF. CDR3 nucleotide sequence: TGTGCCAGCAGCCCGCGGACGGGGGAAAAACAGTTTTTT.

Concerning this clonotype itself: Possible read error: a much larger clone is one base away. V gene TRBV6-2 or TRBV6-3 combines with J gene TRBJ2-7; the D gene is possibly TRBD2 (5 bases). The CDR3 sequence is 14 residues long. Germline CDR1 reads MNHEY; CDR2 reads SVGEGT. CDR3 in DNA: TGTGCCGGCAGACTGACGGGGAGCTCCTACGAGCAGTACTTC. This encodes CAGRLTGSSYEQYF.

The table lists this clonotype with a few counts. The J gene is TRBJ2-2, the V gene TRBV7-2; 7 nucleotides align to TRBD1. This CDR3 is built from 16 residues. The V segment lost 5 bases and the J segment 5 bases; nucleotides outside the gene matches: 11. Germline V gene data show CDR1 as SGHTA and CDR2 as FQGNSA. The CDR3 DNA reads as TGTGCCAGCAGCCCAAGACAGGGAACGTCTACCGGGGAGCTGTTTTTT. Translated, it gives CASSPRQGTSTGELFF.

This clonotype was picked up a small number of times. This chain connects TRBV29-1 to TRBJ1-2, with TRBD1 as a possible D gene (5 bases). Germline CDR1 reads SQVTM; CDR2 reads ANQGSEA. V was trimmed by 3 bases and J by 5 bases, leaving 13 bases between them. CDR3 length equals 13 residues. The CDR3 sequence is CSVDRTQGYGYTF. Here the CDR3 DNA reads TGCAGCGTTGACCGAACTCAGGGATATGGCTACACCTTC.

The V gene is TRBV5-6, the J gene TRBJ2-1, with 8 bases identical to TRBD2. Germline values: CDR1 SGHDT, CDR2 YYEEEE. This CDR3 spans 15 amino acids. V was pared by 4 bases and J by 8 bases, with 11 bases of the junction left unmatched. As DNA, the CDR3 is TGTGCCAGCAGCAGCTATCCCGGGGGGGATTATGAGCAGTTCTTC. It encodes CASSSYPGGDYEQFF.

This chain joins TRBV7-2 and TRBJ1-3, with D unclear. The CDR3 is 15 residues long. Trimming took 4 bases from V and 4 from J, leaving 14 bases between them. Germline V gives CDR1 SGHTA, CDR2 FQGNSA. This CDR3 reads CASSSLWGCGNTIYF. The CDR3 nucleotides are TGTGCCAGCAGCTCCCTTTGGGGATGCGGAAACACCATATATTTT.

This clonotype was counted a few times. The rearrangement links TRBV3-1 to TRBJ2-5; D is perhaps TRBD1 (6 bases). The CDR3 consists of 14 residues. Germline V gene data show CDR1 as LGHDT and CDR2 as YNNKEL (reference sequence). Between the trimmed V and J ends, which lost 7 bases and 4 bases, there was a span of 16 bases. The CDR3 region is CASITTGNGETQYF. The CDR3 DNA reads TGTGCCAGCATTACCACAGGGAACGGAGAGACCCAGTACTTC.

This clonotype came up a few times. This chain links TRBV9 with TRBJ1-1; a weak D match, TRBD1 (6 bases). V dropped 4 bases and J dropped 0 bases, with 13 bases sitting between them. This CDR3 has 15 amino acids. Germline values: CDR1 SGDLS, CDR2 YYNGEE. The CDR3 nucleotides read TGTGCCAGCAGCCCCCAGACAGGTATGAACACTGAAGCTTTCTTT. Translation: CASSPQTGMNTEAFF.

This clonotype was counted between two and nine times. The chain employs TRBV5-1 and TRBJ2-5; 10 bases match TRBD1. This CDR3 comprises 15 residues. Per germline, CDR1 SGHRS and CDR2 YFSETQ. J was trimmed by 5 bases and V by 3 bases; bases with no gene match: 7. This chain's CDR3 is CASSSQGQGTETQYF. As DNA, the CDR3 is TGCGCCAGCAGCTCCCAGGGACAGGGGACGGAGACCCAGTACTTC.

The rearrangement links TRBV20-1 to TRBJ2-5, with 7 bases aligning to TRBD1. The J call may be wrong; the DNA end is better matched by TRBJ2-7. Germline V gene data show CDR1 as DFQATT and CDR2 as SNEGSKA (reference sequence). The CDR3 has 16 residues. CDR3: CSASSRDSALPYEQYF. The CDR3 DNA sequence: TGCAGTGCTAGTTCCCGGGACAGTGCACTCCCCTACGAGCAGTACTTC.

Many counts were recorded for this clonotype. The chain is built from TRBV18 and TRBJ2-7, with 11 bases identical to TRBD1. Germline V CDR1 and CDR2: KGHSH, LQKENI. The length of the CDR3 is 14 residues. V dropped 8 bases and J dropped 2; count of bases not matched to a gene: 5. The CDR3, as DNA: TGTGCCAGCAGTCCGGGACAGGGGGCCTACGAGCAGTACTTC. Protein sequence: CASSPGQGAYEQYF.

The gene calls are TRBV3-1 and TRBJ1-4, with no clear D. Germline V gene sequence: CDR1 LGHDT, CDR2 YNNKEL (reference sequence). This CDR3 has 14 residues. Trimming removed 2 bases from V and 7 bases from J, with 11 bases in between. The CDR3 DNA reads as TGTGCCAGCAGCCAATCGAAGGGAGGTGAAAAACTGTTTTTT. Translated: CASSQSKGGEKLFF.

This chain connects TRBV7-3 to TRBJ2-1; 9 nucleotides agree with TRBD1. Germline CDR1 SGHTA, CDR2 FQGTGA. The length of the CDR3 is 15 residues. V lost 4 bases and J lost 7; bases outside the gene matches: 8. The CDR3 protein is CASSSTGGKGNEQFF. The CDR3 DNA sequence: TGTGCCAGCAGCTCTACAGGGGGCAAAGGTAATGAGCAGTTCTTC.

In DNA, the CDR3 is TGTGCCAGCAGTTCCGCGGGGCACCAAGAGACCCAGTACTTC. Amino acid sequence: CASSSAGHQETQYF. The chain employs TRBV7-2 and TRBJ2-5, with D possibly matching TRBD2 (6 bases). Trimming removed 6 bases at V and 0 bases at J, with 11 bases between. The CDR3 length is 14 residues. The germline gives CDR1 SGHTA, CDR2 FQGNSA.

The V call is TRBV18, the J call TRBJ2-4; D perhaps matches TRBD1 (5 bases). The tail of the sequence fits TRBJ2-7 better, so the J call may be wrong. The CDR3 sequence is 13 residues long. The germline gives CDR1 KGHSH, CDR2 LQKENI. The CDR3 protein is CASSPLRQYEQYF. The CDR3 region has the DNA TGTGCCAGCTCACCACTGAGACAGTACGAGCAGTACTTC.

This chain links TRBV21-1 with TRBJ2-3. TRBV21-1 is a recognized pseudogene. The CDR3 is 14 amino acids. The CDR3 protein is CASSLAEGTDTQYF. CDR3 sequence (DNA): TGTGCCAGCAGCTTAGCGGAGGGCACAGATACGCAGTATTTT.